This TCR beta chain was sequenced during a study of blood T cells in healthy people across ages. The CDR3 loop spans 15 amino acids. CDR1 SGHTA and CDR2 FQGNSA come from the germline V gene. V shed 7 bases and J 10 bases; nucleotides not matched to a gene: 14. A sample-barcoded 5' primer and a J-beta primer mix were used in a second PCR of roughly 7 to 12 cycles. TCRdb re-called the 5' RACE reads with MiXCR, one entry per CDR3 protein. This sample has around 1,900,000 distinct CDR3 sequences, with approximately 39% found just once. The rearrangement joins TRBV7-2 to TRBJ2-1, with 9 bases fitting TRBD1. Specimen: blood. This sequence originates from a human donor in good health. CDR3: CASTPDRGASYEQFF. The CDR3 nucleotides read TGTGCCAGCACCCCCGACAGGGGGGCATCCTACGAGCAGTTCTTC.